A single T cell receptor beta chain is shown here with its context. This sample stems from a study of OX40 agonist ivuxolimab in advanced cancers. Across the study: Three patients got partial responses; one had hepatocellular carcinoma and two had cutaneous melanoma.

Assay used: immunoSEQ multiplex PCR; TCRdb lists only in-frame clones, some missing. The data hold some 45,000 clones, with about 86% observed a single time. This CDR3 is 15 amino acids long. V lost 5 bases and J 4 bases, leaving 14 bases between the germline ends. CDR1 MDHEN and CDR2 SYDVKM come from the germline V gene. Here the sequenced sample was CD4+ or CD8+ T cells sorted from blood, taken in a trial of the OX40 agonist ivuxolimab. V is TRBV28 and J is TRBJ1-4; unclear D gene. This clonotype originated in an adult with an advanced solid tumor such as melanoma, head and neck, liver or kidney cancer. CDR3 sequence reads: CASSPLTGNNEKLFF. DNA for the CDR3: TGTGCCAGCAGTCCTCTCACCGGAAATAATGAAAAACTGTTTTTT.